This T cell receptor beta chain emerged from a study of shared clonotypes between healthy human individuals. Study-wide results and caveats: Generation probabilities of non-shared clonotypes were lower (relative to those shared by all four donors). The expectation was that sequencing depth would affect clonotype sharing among donors.

In the original analysis: ImmunoSEQ yielded junction-only sequences lacking quality scores, so filtering differed. This table comes from immunoSEQ multiplex PCR, and its TCRdb copy is limited to in-frame clones, with some not included. V, J and clone size were drawn from that table, and D and trimming were deduced from the DNA. The data contain 2,100,000 or so clones, 95% of them singletons. J lost 5 bases, V lost 6 bases, and 3 bases had no gene match. The CDR3 totals 12 residues. The V gene's germline CDR1 is SNHLY and CDR2 FYNNEI. Concerning this clone itself: The target antigen is unknown.

The TCR was taken from a man between 18 and 35 years old in good health. Material for sequencing was naive CD4+ T cells sorted from blood. Subset given: CD45RA+ positively selected. The V call is TRBV2, the J call TRBJ2-7; 8 nucleotides align to TRBD2. The DNA of the CDR3 is TGTGCCAGCAGCCGACTAGCGAACGAGCAGTACTTC. Protein product: CASSRLANEQYF. Full variable domain (missing parts from reference TRBV2 and TRBJ2-7): EPEVTQTPSHQVTQMGQEVILRCVPISNHLYFYWYRQILGQKVEFLVSFYNNEISEKSEIFDDQFSVERPDGSNFTLKIRSTKLEDSAMYFCASSRLANEQYFGPGTRLTVT.